This T cell receptor (beta chain) was identified during a study of long-term antiretroviral therapy in people with HIV (dated by TCRdb to 2021 to 2024). Context from the whole study: The earliest samples were collected about a decade before the 2015 WHO recommendation for immediate ART, when ART was typically delayed until CD4 counts fell. A retrospective serial study tested whether changes in peripheral blood TRB repertoire composition and diversity were associated with ART initiation and durable HIV suppression. A total of 150 to 200 cryopreserved PBMC samples came from 25 to 35 adults with confirmed HIV infection and were collected serially over a mean of approximately six years (range 1-12). Among the approximately 30 participants with HIV, ten to twelve were female. Test extractions of a monoclonal T-cell line alongside 30 to 35 polyclonal samples showed no cross-contamination during QIAcube processing. What the work shows at the level of the full study, not this receptor alone: Owing to limited PBMC availability, only the TCR beta chain was sequenced, without alpha chain pairing. Narrower CDR3 length ranges were observed in HIV repertoires than in controls, and an antigen-experienced repertoire with only a slight naive shift after ART was suggested by the network structure. The samples were dated from about 2003 to 2018, and the ART regimens that were used may be less effective than current ART regimens. No data were available on ART adherence, viral resistance or therapy changes, limiting inferences about post-ART repertoire changes. Starting ART was linked to a significant rise in TRB diversity, yet even after long-term ART the diversity remained significantly lower than in transplant donor controls. Unsorted PBMC were profiled instead of sorted CD4+ and CD8+ T cells because pre-ART samples had limited cell numbers. The repertoire was dominated across all time points by expanded TRB clones identified before ART initiation, although this dominance was seen to fluctuate and to decrease in many PLHIV after ART.

Participants were included only if at least one PBMC sample before ART initiation and at least two post-ART samples were available. Every participant with HIV received treatment in the United States of America. Before DNA extraction, cryopreserved samples containing roughly 0.9-10 million PBMC were thawed and washed. At the time of the earliest PBMC sample for each participant with HIV, ages ranged from about 20 to 54 years. Each participant contributed PBMC samples from 1-4 timepoints before ART initiation and 2-8 timepoints after ART initiation, with a median of 7 samples. For every participant, serial HIV viral load, CD4+ T-cell count, ART history and demographic data were obtained. Genomic DNA was extracted from unsorted PBMC with a Qiagen kit on a QIAcube, processed in batches of 12 samples. The immunoSEQ hsTCRB v3.0 assay was used at survey level resolution to sequence the TRB variable region. The target sequencing depth for TRB was roughly 40,000-50,000 T-cell genomes per sample. An Illumina MiSeq with a v3 150-cycle kit was used to sequence the pooled TRB libraries. The paper's processing steps were these. Repertoire analysis was performed in R inside a reproducible Nextflow workflow that covered QC, data transformation and analysis. LymphoSeq2, an R package for AIRR-Seq data exploration, was used to implement custom analyses. A few samples that produced fewer than 5000 total TRB sequences were removed, so 150 to 200 HIV repertoires were analyzed. Among the approximately 200 retained HIV repertoires, 55 to 60 were collected before ART initiation and roughly 130 after ART initiation. Each repertoire was downsampled to 5000 TRB nucleotide sequences, and summary statistics were averaged across 100 downsampling iterations. Only TRB sequences with CDR3 regions of at least seven amino acids were retained for analysis. Diversity was measured with a Shannon entropy-derived clonality score and the Gini coefficient. In the repertoire networks, any two of the top 5000 CDR3 amino acid sequences were linked whenever the two sequences differed by an edit distance of one. GLIPH2 predicted antigen specificity groups and MHC restriction for TRB CDR3 amino acid sequences. CDR3 amino acid sequences were matched against VDJdb and McPAS-TCR to flag known CMV, EBV, HIV or tissue antigen associations. Pre-ART, post-ART and control groups were compared with Wilcoxon signed-rank tests and Holm-Bonferroni correction. TCRdb provides this immuneACCESS table in a form limited to in-frame rearrangements. Some clones are lacking; in checked studies, under half of them reflect an unresolved V gene, and why the rest are absent is not known. V and J calls and clone size are copied from that table; D and trimming were computed from the DNA. This sample lists more than 20,000 clones; approximately 81% were detected once. The ten largest clones add up to almost 3.5% of the sample.

Concerning this clone itself: This clone's antigen is unknown. One base away there is no much larger clone; base qualities are not given.

Reading from cysteine to phenylalanine, the CDR3 counts 16 amino acids. The CDR3 DNA has 48 bases and is translated from base 1. V is reduced by 0 bases and J by 0 bases, leaving a spacing of 12 bases between them. The CDR1 and CDR2 encoded by the germline V gene are SGHRS and YFSETQ. The sequence came from a woman in her fifties or sixties with HIV. This specimen was unsorted PBMCs, taken 1.9 years after starting antiretroviral therapy. The chain couples TRBV5-1 to TRBJ1-2, with no confident D gene call. This receptor has the CDR3 CASSLAANLANYGYTF. In nucleotides, the sequence is TGCGCCAGCAGCTTGGCCGCGAACCTCGCTAACTATGGCTACACCTTC.